This T cell receptor beta chain was sequenced in a study of shared clonotypes between healthy human individuals. The study's findings and limits: Inspection by rarefaction showed sorted-subset sequencing to be incomplete despite large depth. Generally, naive subsets (rather than memory subsets) showed larger estimated richness. Sampling covered blood only; tissue repertoires likely differ.

Turning to this clone: What it binds is not known.

V lost 4 bases and J 9 bases, leaving 19 bases between the germline ends. Germline V lookup: CDR1 MGHRA, CDR2 YSYEKL. This CDR3 is built from 16 residues. TCRdb's table, derived via immunoSEQ multiplex PCR, lists solely in-frame clones and lacks some. The sample includes millions of clones, around 95% of them seen just once. This chain connects TRBV4-1 to TRBJ1-6; D is possibly TRBD1 (6 bases). The sequencing input was naive CD4+ T cells sorted from blood. Subset here: CD45RA+ positively selected. The TCR was taken from a man in his late teens or twenties in good health. The CDR3 reads CASSLLLGTTGSPLHF. CDR3 DNA: TGCGCCAGCAGCCTCCTCCTAGGGACAACAGGTTCACCCCTCCACTTT.